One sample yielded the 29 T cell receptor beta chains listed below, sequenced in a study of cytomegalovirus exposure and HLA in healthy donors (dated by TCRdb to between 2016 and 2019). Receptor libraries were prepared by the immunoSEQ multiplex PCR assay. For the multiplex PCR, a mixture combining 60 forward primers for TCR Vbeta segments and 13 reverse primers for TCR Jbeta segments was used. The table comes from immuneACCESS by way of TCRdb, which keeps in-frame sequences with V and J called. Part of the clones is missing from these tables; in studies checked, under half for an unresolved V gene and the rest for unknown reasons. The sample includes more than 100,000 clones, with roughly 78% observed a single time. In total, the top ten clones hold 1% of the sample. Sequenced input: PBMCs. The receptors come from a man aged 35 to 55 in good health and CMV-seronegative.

CDR3 amino acids: CASSAQGAGGRETQYF. CDR3 DNA sequence: TGTGCCAGCAGCGCCCAGGGGGCGGGGGGGCGAGAGACCCAGTACTTC. The chain recombines TRBV7-9 with TRBJ2-5, with D perhaps matching TRBD2 (9 bases). This CDR3 region has 16 residues. Germline lookup yields CDR1 SEHNR and CDR2 FQNEAQ (reference sequence). V lost 5 bases to trimming and J lost 4 bases, with 20 bases between them.

In DNA form, the CDR3 reads TGTGCCAGCAGTCTTCACCAGACAGTCACTGAAGCTTTCTTT. It specifies CASSLHQTVTEAFF. V usage is TRBV28 and J usage is TRBJ1-1; D may be TRBD1 (5 bases). V was cut by 5 bases and J by 4 bases, with 14 bases left in between. The CDR3 contains 14 residues. The germline CDR1 and CDR2 sequences are MDHEN and SYDVKM.

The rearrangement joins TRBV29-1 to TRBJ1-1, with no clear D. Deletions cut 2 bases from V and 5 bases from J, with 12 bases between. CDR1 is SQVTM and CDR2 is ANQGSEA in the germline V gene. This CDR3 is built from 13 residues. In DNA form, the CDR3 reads TGCAGCGTTGAACAGGAGAGGAGGACTGAAGCTTTCTTT. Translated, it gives CSVEQERRTEAFF.

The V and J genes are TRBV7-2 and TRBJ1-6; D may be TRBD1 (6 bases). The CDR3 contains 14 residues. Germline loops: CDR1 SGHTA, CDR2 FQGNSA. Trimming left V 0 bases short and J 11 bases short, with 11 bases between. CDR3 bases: TGTGCCAGCAGCTTAGCGGGGGGGCAAACACCCCTCCACTTT. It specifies CASSLAGGQTPLHF. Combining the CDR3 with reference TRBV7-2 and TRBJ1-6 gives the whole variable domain GAGVSQSPSNKVTEKGKDVELRCDPISGHTALYWYRQSLGQGLEFLIYFQGNSAPDKSGLPSDRFSAERTGGSVSTLTIQRTQQEDSAVYLCASSLAGGQTPLHFGNGTRLTVT.

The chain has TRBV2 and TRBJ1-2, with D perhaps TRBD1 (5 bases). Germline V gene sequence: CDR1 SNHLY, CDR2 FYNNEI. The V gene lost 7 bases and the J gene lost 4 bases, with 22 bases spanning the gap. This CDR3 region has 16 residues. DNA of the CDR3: TGTGCCAGCAAGCTCGATGGGCAGGGATGGGGCTATGGCTACACCTTC. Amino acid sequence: CASKLDGQGWGYGYTF.

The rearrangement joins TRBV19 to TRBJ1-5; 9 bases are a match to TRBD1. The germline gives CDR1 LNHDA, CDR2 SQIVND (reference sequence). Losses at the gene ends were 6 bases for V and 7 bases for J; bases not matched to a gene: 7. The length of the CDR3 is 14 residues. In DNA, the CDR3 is TGTGCCAGTAGACGGGGACAGGGAGGACAGCCCCAGCATTTT. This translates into CASRRGQGGQPQHF.

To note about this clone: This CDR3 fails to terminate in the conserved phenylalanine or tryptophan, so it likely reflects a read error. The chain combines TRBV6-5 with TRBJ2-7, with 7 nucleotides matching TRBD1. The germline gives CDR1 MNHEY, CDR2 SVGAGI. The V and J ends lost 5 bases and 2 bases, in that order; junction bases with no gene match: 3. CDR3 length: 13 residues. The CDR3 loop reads CASSRTGAYEQYL. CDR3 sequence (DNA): TGTGCCAGCAGTCGGACAGGTGCCTACGAGCAGTACCTC.

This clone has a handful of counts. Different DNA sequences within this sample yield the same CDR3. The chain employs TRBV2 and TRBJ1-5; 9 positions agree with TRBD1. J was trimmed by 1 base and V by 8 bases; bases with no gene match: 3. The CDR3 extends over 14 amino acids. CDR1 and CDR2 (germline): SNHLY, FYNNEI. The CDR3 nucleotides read TGTGCCAGCCGGGACAGGGTCAGCAATCAGCCCCAGCATTTT. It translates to CASRDRVSNQPQHF.

CDR3 nucleotides: TGTGCCAGCAGTTTTCCCCTGGGACAGGGGCGCTCTGGGGCCAACGTCCTGACTTTC. Residues: CASSFPLGQGRSGANVLTF. This rearrangement joins TRBV28 to TRBJ2-6; 10 bases line up with TRBD1. The CDR3 loop spans 19 amino acids. Looked up from germline, CDR1 is MDHEN and CDR2 is SYDVKM. V dropped 3 bases and J dropped 0; count of bases not matched to a gene: 8.

CDR3 residues: CASSSQGTEAFF. The CDR3 bases are TGTGCCAGCAGCTCCCAGGGTACTGAAGCTTTCTTT. This sequence joins TRBV11-2 and TRBJ1-1, with D tentatively TRBD1 (5 bases). V was trimmed by 4 bases and J by 5 bases, leaving 8 bases between them. The germline V gene has CDR1 SGHAT and CDR2 FQNNGV. The CDR3 length is 12 residues.

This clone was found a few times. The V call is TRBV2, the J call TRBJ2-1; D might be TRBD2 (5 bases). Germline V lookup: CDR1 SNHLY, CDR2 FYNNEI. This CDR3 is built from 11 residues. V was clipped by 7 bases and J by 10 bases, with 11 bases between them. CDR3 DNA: TGTGCCAGCACCCTCGGGAAGGAGCAGTTCTTC. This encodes CASTLGKEQFF. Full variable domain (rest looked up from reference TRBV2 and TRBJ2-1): EPEVTQTPSHQVTQMGQEVILRCVPISNHLYFYWYRQILGQKVEFLVSFYNNEISEKSEIFDDQFSVERPDGSNFTLKIRSTKLEDSAMYFCASTLGKEQFFGPGTRLTVL.

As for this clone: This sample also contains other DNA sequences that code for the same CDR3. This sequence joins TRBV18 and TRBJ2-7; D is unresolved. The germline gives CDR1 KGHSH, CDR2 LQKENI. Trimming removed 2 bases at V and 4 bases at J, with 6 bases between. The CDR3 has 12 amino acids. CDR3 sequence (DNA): TGTGCCAGCTCACCAACTGAATACGAGCAGTACTTC. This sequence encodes CASSPTEYEQYF.

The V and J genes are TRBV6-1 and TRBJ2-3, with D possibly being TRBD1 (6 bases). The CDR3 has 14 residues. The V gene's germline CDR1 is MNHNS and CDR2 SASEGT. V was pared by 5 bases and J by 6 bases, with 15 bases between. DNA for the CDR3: TGTGCCAGCAGTACTAGAGGGGGAATGGATACGCAGTATTTT. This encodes CASSTRGGMDTQYF.

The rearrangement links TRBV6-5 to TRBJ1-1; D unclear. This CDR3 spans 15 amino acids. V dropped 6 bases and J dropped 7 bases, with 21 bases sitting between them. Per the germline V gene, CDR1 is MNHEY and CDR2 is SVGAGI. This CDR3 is CASRSLGKRIFEAFF. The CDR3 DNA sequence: TGTGCCAGCAGATCCCTTGGTAAGAGAATCTTTGAAGCTTTCTTT.

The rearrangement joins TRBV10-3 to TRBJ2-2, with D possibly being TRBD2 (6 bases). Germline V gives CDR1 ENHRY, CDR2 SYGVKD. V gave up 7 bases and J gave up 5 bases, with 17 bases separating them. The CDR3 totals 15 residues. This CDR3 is CAITREREETGELFF. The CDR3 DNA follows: TGTGCCATCACACGAGAAAGGGAGGAGACCGGGGAGCTGTTTTTT.

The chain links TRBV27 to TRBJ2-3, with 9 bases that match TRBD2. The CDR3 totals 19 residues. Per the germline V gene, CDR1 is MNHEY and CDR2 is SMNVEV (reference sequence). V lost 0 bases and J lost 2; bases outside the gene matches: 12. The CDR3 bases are TGTGCCAGCAGTTTATCAGGGACTAGCTCTGGGACCTTCACAGATACGCAGTATTTT. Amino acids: CASSLSGTSSGTFTDTQYF.

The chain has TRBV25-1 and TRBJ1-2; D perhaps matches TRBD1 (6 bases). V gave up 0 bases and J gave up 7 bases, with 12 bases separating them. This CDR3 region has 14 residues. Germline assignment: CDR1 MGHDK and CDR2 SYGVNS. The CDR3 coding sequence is TGTGCCAGCAGTGAATATCCAGGGGAAGGTGGCTACACCTTC. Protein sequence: CASSEYPGEGGYTF.

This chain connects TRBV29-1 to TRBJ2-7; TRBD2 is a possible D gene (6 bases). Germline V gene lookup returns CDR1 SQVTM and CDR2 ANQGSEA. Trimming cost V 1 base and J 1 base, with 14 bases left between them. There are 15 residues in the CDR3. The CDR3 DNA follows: TGCAGCGTTGAAGGGGACCGACGGGGGTCCTACGAGCAGTACTTC. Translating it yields CSVEGDRRGSYEQYF.

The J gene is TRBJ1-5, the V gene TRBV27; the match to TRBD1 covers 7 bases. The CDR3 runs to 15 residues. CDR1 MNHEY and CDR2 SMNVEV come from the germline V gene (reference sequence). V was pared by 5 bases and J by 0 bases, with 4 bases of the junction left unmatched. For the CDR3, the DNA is TGTGCCAGCAGTCCGGGACAGTATAGCAATCAGCCCCAGCATTTT. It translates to CASSPGQYSNQPQHF.

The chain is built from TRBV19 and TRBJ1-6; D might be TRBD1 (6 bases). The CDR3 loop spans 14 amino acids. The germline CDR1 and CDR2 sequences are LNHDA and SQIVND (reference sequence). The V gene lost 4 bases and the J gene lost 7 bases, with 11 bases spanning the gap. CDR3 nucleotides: TGTGCCAGTAGTACCACAGGGATAAATTCACCCCTCCACTTT. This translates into CASSTTGINSPLHF.

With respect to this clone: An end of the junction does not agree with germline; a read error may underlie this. The CDR3 reads CASSEVRGLAGVSF. DNA of the CDR3: TGTGCCAGCAGTGAAGTAAGGGGACTAGCAGGGGTGTCCTTC. The gene calls are TRBV6-1 and TRBJ2-7, with TRBD2 matching over 9 bases. CDR1 and CDR2 from the germline V gene are MNHNS and SASEGT. The CDR3 covers 14 residues.

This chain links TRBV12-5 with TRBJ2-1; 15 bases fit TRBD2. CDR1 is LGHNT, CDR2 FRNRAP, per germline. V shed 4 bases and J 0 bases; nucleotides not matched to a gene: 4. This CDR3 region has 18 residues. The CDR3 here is CASGSGTSGGTSYNEQFF. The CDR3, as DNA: TGTGCTAGTGGTTCGGGGACTAGCGGGGGGACCTCCTACAATGAGCAGTTCTTC.

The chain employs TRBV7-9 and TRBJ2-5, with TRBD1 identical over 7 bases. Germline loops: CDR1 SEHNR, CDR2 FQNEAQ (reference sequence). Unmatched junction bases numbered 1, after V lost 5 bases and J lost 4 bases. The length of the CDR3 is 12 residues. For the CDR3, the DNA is TGTGCCAGCAGCCGGGACAGAGAGACCCAGTACTTC. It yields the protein CASSRDRETQYF.

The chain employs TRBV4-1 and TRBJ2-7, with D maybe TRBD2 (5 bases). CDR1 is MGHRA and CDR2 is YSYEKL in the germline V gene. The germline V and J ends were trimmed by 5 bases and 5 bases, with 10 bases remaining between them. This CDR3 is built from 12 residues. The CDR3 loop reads CASSNEGNEQYF. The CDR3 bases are TGCGCCAGCAGCAACGAGGGTAACGAGCAGTACTTC.

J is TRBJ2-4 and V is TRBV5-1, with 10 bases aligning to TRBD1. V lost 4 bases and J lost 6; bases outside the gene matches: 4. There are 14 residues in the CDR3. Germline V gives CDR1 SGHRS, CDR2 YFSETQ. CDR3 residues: CASSQGQGSNIQYF. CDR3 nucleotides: TGCGCCAGCAGCCAGGGACAGGGGTCAAACATTCAGTACTTC.

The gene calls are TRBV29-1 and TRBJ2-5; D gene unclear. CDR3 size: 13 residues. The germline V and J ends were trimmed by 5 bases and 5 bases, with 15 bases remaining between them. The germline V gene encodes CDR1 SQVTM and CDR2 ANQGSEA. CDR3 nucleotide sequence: TGCAGCGTTTCGCCCGCTAACTGGGAGACCCAGTACTTC. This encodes CSVSPANWETQYF.

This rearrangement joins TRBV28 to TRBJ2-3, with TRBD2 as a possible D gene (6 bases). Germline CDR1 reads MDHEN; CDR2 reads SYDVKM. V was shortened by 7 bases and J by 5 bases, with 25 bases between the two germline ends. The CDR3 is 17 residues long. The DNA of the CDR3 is TGTGCCAGCAACTCATTCGGTGAGGCGGGATCGTTAGATACGCAGTATTTT. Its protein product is CASNSFGEAGSLDTQYF.

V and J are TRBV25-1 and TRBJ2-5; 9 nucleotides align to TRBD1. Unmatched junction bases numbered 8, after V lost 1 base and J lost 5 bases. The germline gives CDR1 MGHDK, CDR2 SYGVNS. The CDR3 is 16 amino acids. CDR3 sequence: CASSEWATGGRETQYF. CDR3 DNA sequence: TGTGCCAGCAGTGAATGGGCTACAGGGGGCAGGGAGACCCAGTACTTC.

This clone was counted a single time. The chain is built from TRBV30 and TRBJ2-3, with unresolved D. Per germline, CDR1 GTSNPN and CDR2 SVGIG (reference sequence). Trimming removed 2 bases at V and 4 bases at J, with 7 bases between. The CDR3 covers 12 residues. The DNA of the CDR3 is TGTGCCTGGAGTCTGGGCTCAGATACGCAGTATTTT. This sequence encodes CAWSLGSDTQYF.